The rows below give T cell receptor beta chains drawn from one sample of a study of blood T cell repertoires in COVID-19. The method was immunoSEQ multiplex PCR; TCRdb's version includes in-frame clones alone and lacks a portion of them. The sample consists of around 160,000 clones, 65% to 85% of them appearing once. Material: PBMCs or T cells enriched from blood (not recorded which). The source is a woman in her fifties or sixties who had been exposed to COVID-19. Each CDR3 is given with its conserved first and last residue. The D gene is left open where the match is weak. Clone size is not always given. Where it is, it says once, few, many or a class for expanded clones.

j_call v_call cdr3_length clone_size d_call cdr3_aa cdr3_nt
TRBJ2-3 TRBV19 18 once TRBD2 CASSNGGGLAGGTDTQYF TGTGCCAGTAGTAATGGGGGAGGACTAGCGGGAGGTACAGATACGCAGTATTTT
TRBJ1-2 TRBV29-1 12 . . CSVERTAYGYTF TGCAGCGTTGAGAGGACAGCCTATGGCTACACCTTC
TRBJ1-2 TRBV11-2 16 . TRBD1 CASSLGAGGANYGYTF TGTGCCAGCAGCTTAGGAGCAGGGGGCGCTAACTATGGCTACACCTTC
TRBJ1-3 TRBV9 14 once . CASSVGAKQNTIYF TGTGCCAGCAGCGTGGGGGCTAAGCAAAACACCATATATTTT
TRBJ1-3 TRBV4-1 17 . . CASSPERRPYSGNTIYF TGCGCCAGCAGCCCTGAGAGGAGGCCTTACTCTGGAAACACCATATATTTT
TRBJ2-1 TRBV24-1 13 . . CATSDPARGEQFF TGTGCCACCAGTGACCCCGCACGCGGCGAGCAGTTCTTC
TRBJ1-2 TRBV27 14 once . CASRGWTANYGYTF TGTGCCAGCAGGGGATGGACAGCTAACTATGGCTACACCTTC
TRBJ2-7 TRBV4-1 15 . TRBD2 CASSQVLADSYEQYF TGCGCCAGCAGCCAAGTGCTAGCGGACTCCTACGAGCAGTACTTC
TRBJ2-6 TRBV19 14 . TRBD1 CASLDRAGANVLTF TGTGCCAGTCTAGACAGGGCTGGGGCCAACGTCCTGACTTTC
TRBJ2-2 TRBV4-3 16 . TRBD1 CASSQEPGGSAGELFF TGCGCCAGCAGCCAAGAACCAGGGGGCTCAGCCGGGGAGCTGTTTTTT
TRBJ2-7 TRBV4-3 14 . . CASSQGLLSYEQYF TGCGCCAGCAGCCAAGGACTATTATCCTACGAGCAGTACTTC
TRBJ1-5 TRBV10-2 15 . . CASSESGGGHQPQHF TGCGCCAGCAGTGAGTCGGGAGGGGGGCATCAGCCCCAGCATTTT
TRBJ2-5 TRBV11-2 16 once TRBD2 CASSLASGGPQETQYF TGTGCCAGCAGCTTAGCCAGCGGGGGGCCTCAAGAGACCCAGTACTTC
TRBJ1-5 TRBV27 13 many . CASSLQAHQPQHF TGTGCCAGCAGTTTACAGGCCCATCAGCCCCAGCATTTT
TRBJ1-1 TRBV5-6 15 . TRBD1 CASSLPPDRGFRAFF TGTGCCAGCAGCTTGCCTCCGGACAGGGGCTTTAGGGCTTTCTTT
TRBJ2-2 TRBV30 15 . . CAWSVRGVETGELFF TGTGCCTGGAGTGTACGCGGGGTGGAAACCGGGGAGCTGTTTTTT
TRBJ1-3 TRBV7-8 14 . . CASSLAGGGNTIYF TGTGCCAGCAGCTTAGCCGGAGGTGGAAACACCATATATTTT
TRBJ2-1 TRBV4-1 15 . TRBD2 CASSQGGGSYNEQFF TGCGCCAGCAGCCAAGGCGGGGGATCCTACAATGAGCAGTTCTTC
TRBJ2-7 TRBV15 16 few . CATSRDPGQAAYEQYF TGTGCCACCAGCAGAGATCCTGGGCAGGCTGCCTACGAGCAGTACTTC
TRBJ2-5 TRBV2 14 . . CASSVGGAGETQYF TGTGCCAGCAGTGTGGGGGGGGCAGGAGAGACCCAGTACTTC
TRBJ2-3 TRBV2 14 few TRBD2 CASKLAGNTDTQYF TGTGCCAGCAAACTAGCGGGGAACACAGATACGCAGTATTTT
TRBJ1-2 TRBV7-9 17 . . CASSLALGTTPNYGYTF TGTGCCAGCAGCTTAGCGTTAGGGACAACCCCTAACTATGGCTACACCTTC
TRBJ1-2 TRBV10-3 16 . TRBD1 CAISEQGAKSGYGYTF TGTGCCATCAGTGAACAGGGGGCCAAATCGGGCTATGGCTACACCTTC
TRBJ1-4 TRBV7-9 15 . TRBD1 CASSLRQGLREKLFF TGTGCCAGCAGCCTCCGACAGGGCCTTCGCGAAAAACTGTTTTTT
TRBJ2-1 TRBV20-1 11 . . CSASVRNEQFF TGCAGTGCTAGTGTCAGGAATGAGCAGTTCTTC
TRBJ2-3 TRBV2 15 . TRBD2 CASRGLAGLADTQYF TGTGCCAGCAGGGGGCTAGCGGGGCTTGCAGATACGCAGTATTTT
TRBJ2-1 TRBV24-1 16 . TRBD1 CATSERTGAPYNEQFF TGTGCCACCAGTGAGAGGACAGGGGCCCCCTACAATGAGCAGTTCTTC
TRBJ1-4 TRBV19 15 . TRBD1 CASRNRDRANEKLFF TGTGCCAGTAGGAACCGGGACAGAGCTAATGAAAAACTGTTTTTT
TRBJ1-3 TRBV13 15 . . CASSLNGGTGNTIYF TGTGCCAGCAGCTTAAATGGGGGGACTGGAAACACCATATATTTT
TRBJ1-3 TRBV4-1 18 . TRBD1 CASSLGQGAFTSGNTIYF TGCGCCAGCAGCTTAGGACAGGGGGCCTTTACCTCTGGAAACACCATATATTTT
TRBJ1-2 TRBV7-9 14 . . CASSLVSGRAGYTF TGTGCCAGCAGCTTAGTTTCGGGCAGGGCTGGCTACACCTTC
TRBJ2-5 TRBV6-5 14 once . CAGPGQPFQETQYF TGTGCCGGACCGGGACAACCTTTCCAAGAGACCCAGTACTTC
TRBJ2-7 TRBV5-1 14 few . CASGPGWTSYEQYF TGCGCCAGCGGTCCCGGATGGACTTCCTACGAGCAGTACTTC
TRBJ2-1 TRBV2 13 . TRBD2 CASSLSGNNEQFF TGTGCCAGCAGTTTGAGCGGGAACAATGAGCAGTTCTTC
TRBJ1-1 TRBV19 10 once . CATMSFRAFF TGTGCCACTATGTCCTTCCGAGCTTTCTTT
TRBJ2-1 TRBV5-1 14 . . CASSLAMAGNEQFF TGCGCCAGCAGCTTGGCCATGGCAGGCAATGAGCAGTTCTTC
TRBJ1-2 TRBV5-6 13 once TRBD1 CASSPGTVPGYTF TGTGCCAGCAGCCCCGGGACAGTTCCTGGCTACACCTTC
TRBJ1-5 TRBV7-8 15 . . CASSKRARLDQPQHF TGTGCCAGCAGCAAGAGGGCCCGTTTAGATCAGCCCCAGCATTTT
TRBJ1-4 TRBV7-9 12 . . CASSINQGELFF TGTGCCAGCAGCATTAACCAGGGTGAGCTGTTTTTT
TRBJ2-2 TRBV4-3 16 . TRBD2 CASSRGTSGIAGELFF TGCGCCAGCAGCCGCGGGACTAGCGGGATCGCCGGGGAGCTGTTTTTT
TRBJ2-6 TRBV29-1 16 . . CSVDGRGGSGANVLTF TGCAGCGTTGATGGCAGGGGTGGCTCTGGGGCCAACGTCCTGACTTTC
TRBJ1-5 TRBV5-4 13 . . CATQGDRGQPQHF TGTGCCACACAAGGAGACCGGGGACAGCCCCAGCATTTT
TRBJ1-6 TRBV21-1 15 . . CASSKVEAYNSPLHF TGTGCCAGCAGCAAAGTGGAGGCCTATAATTCACCCCTCCACTTT
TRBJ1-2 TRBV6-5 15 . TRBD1 CASSYGGQEASGYTF TGTGCCAGCAGTTACGGGGGACAGGAGGCAAGTGGCTACACCTTC
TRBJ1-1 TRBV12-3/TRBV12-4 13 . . CASSFPGDGEAFF TGTGCCAGCAGTTTTCCGGGGGATGGTGAAGCTTTCTTT
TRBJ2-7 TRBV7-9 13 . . CASSVGGGNEQYF TGTGCCAGCAGCGTAGGAGGGGGCAACGAGCAGTACTTC
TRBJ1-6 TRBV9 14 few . CASSVGSGHSPLHF TGTGCCAGCAGCGTAGGCTCAGGGCATTCACCCCTCCACTTT
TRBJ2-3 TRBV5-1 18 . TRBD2 CASSAGLAGSTSTDTQYF TGCGCCAGCAGCGCGGGACTAGCGGGCTCGACTAGCACAGATACGCAGTATTTT